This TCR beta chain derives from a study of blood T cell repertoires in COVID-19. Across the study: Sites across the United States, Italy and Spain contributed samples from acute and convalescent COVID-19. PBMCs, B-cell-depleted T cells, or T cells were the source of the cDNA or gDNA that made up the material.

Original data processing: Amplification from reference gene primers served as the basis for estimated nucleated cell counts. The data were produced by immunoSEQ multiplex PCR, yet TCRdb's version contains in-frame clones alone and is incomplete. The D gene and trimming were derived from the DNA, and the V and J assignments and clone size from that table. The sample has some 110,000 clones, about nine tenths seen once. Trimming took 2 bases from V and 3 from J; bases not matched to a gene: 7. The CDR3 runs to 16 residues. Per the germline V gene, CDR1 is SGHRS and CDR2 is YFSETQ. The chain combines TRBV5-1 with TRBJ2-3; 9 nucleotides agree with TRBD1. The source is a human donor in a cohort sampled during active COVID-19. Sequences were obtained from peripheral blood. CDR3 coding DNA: TGCGCCAGCAGCTTAAGCCGGGACAGGGTGACAGATACGCAGTATTTT. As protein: CASSLSRDRVTDTQYF.